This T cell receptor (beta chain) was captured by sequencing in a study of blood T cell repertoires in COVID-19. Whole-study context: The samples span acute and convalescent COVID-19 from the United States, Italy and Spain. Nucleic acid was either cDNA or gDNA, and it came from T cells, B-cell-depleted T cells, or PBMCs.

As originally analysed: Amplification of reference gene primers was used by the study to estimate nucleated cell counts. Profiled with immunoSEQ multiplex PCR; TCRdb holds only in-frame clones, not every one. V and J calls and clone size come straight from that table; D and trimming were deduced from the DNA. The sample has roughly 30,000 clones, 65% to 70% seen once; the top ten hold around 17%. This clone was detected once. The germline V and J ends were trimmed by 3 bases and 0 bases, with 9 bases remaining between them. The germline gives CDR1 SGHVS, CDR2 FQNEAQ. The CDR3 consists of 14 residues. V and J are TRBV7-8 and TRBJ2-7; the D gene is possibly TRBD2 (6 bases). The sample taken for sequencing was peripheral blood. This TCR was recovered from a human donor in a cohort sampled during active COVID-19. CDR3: CASSFGRFSYEQYF. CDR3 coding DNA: TGTGCCAGCAGCTTTGGGAGGTTCTCCTACGAGCAGTACTTC.